The 25 T cell receptor beta chains below come from one sample, sequenced in a study of PD-1 blockade in classical Hodgkin lymphoma. Sequencing used immunoSEQ multiplex PCR; TCRdb keeps in-frame clones, though not all of them. The table has about 27,000 clones, more than 70% seen once. Sample time point: cycle 4 day 1 (C4D1), after more than five weeks of nivolumab. All patients experienced relapse after autologous stem cell transplantation, and brentuximab vedotin exposure was variable. Thawed PBMCs underwent magnetic negative selection to yield purified CD4+ T cells. The sequencing here drew on CD4+ T cells from blood, taken before the fourth cycle of nivolumab. The receptors originated from a human donor with classical Hodgkin lymphoma.

This rearrangement joins TRBV6-1 to TRBJ2-7; no clear D gene. The CDR3 extends over 16 amino acids. Germline values: CDR1 MNHNS, CDR2 SASEGT. V shed 3 bases and J shed 2 bases, with 17 bases lying between them. CDR3 bases: TGTGCCAGCAGTGACCTTTACCTTAGTCCTACCTACGAGCAGTACTTC. Translation gives CASSDLYLSPTYEQYF.

The V gene is TRBV30, the J gene TRBJ2-2; 10 bases are shared with TRBD1. The ends lost 5 bases at V and 2 bases at J; junction bases unmatched: 8. This CDR3 has 16 residues. Germline V gene sequence: CDR1 GTSNPN, CDR2 SVGIG (reference sequence). The CDR3 coding sequence is TGTGCCTGGGAGAGATGGGACAGGGGTAACACCGGGGAGCTGTTTTTT. As protein: CAWERWDRGNTGELFF.

V and J are TRBV28 and TRBJ1-2; D might be TRBD1 (5 bases). V shed 7 bases and J shed 4 bases, with 10 bases lying between them. This CDR3 region has 12 residues. The germline gives CDR1 MDHEN, CDR2 SYDVKM. The CDR3 reads CASNWGTYGYTF. The CDR3 DNA reads as TGTGCCAGCAATTGGGGGACCTATGGCTACACCTTC.

This clone was seen once. The rearrangement uses TRBV5-4 and TRBJ1-1; D gene uncertain. Germline CDR1 SGHNT, CDR2 YYREEE (reference sequence). V was pared by 0 bases and J by 4 bases, with 10 bases between. The CDR3 length is 14 residues. CDR3 in amino acids: CASSLGGSSTEAFF. The DNA of the CDR3 is TGTGCCAGCAGCTTGGGAGGGAGTTCCACTGAAGCTTTCTTT.

V is TRBV4-3 and J is TRBJ2-6; 10 bases are shared with TRBD2. The J segment lost 2 bases and the V segment lost 0 bases, leaving 4 bases of the junction unmatched. Germline V gene data show CDR1 as LGHNA and CDR2 as YSLEER. The CDR3 has 18 amino acids. The CDR3 DNA reads TGCGCCAGCAGCCAAGATCGGCTAGCGGGAGCTGGGGCCAACGTCCTGACTTTC. Translation gives CASSQDRLAGAGANVLTF.

The chain uses TRBV7-6 and TRBJ1-1; 8 positions agree with TRBD1. The germline CDR1 and CDR2 sequences are SGHVS and FNYEAQ. This CDR3 has 13 amino acids. Germline trimming cut 5 bases from V and 4 bases from J; bases unmatched to any gene: 3. The CDR3: CASSRTGTTEAFF. CDR3 sequence (DNA): TGTGCCAGCAGCCGGACAGGGACCACTGAAGCTTTCTTT.

V is TRBV7-8 and J is TRBJ1-6; a possible D gene is TRBD1 (5 bases). Trimming removed 5 bases from V and 8 bases from J, with 13 bases in between. Germline V gene sequence: CDR1 SGHVS, CDR2 FQNEAQ. CDR3 length equals 14 residues. CDR3: CASSPGGADSPLHF. The CDR3 DNA reads as TGTGCCAGCAGCCCGGGAGGGGCGGATTCACCCCTCCACTTT.

The chain couples TRBV6-6 to TRBJ2-2, with 10 bases fitting TRBD1. CDR1 and CDR2 from the germline V gene are MNHNY and SVGAGI (reference sequence). V was pared by 6 bases and J by 6 bases, with 4 bases of the junction left unmatched. The CDR3 totals 14 residues. The CDR3 DNA reads TGTGCCAGCAGGAGACAGGGGGCGGCCGGGGAGCTGTTTTTT. Protein: CASRRQGAAGELFF.

The J gene is TRBJ2-4, the V gene TRBV19; D call uncertain. Trimming cost V 6 bases and J 3 bases, with 12 bases left between them. The CDR3 extends over 14 amino acids. Germline-derived CDR1 and CDR2 are LNHDA and SQIVND (reference sequence). CDR3 sequence reads: CASSPGLGKNIQYF. The CDR3, as DNA: TGTGCCAGTAGCCCCGGATTGGGCAAAAACATTCAGTACTTC. Complete variable domain (other parts from reference TRBV19 and TRBJ2-4): DGGITQSPKYLFRKEGQNVTLSCEQNLNHDAMYWYRQDPGQGLRLIYYSQIVNDFQKGDIAEGYSVSREKKESFPLTVTSAQKNPTAFYLCASSPGLGKNIQYFGAGTRLSVL.

The genes are TRBV5-6 and TRBJ1-2, with TRBD1 as a possible D gene (5 bases). The CDR3 runs to 14 residues. Trimming pared 0 bases from V and 0 bases from J, leaving 6 bases between. CDR1 is SGHDT and CDR2 is YYEEEE in the germline V gene. The DNA for the CDR3 is TGTGCCAGCAGCTTGGGGACATCTAACTATGGCTACACCTTC. Protein sequence: CASSLGTSNYGYTF. The complete variable domain, with remaining parts taken from reference TRBV5-6 and TRBJ1-2, reads DAGVTQSPTHLIKTRGQQVTLRCSPKSGHDTVSWYQQALGQGPQFIFQYYEEEERQRGNFPDRFSGHQFPNYSSELNVNALLLGDSALYLCASSLGTSNYGYTFGSGTRLTVV.

This rearrangement joins TRBV9 to TRBJ1-5, with D unclear. Germline V gene lookup returns CDR1 SGDLS and CDR2 YYNGEE. The length of the CDR3 is 13 residues. Trimming removed 4 bases from V and 2 bases from J, with 7 bases in between. CDR3 coding DNA: TGTGCCAGCAGCCCAAATGGCAATCAGCCCCAGCATTTT. Translation: CASSPNGNQPQHF.

The chain carries TRBV19 and TRBJ1-2; D ambiguous. Germline lookup yields CDR1 LNHDA and CDR2 SQIVND (reference sequence). Deletions cut 5 bases from V and 8 bases from J, with 18 bases between. This CDR3 has 14 amino acids. This chain's CDR3 is CASSSRAIQAGYTF. The CDR3 DNA is TGTGCCAGTAGTTCCCGTGCTATCCAGGCAGGCTACACCTTC.

The chain employs TRBV6-5 and TRBJ1-2; 8 positions match TRBD1. V lost 6 bases and J lost 9; bases outside the gene matches: 15. This CDR3 is 15 amino acids long. In germline, CDR1 is MNHEY, CDR2 SVGAGI. CDR3 sequence: CASRSSSGQGARYTF. The CDR3 DNA is TGTGCCAGCAGAAGTTCCAGTGGACAGGGCGCCCGCTACACCTTC.

CDR3 DNA: TGTGCCTCGGGGGGACAGGGCTATGGCTACACCTTC. Translation gives CASGGQGYGYTF. The J gene is TRBJ1-2, the V gene TRBV28, with 9 bases aligning to TRBD1. CDR3 length: 12 amino acids. Germline V gives CDR1 MDHEN, CDR2 SYDVKM. V shed 11 bases, J shed 4 bases, and the junction held 5 bases outside the gene matches.

The chain couples TRBV5-1 to TRBJ2-7; TRBD1 is a possible D gene (6 bases). Germline CDR1 SGHRS, CDR2 YFSETQ. V was cut by 0 bases and J by 0 bases, with 10 bases left in between. The CDR3 covers 15 residues. The CDR3 is CASSLDWTDSYEQYF. For the CDR3, the DNA is TGCGCCAGCAGCTTGGATTGGACAGACTCCTACGAGCAGTACTTC.

This clone appeared once. V usage is TRBV28 and J usage is TRBJ1-1; D may be TRBD1 (5 bases). V was clipped by 3 bases and J by 1 base, with 9 bases between them. The CDR3 length is 14 residues. Germline V gives CDR1 MDHEN, CDR2 SYDVKM. The CDR3 sequence is CASSFRGANTEAFF. As DNA, the CDR3 is TGTGCCAGCAGTTTTCGGGGCGCGAACACTGAAGCTTTCTTT.

The rearrangement joins TRBV5-1 to TRBJ1-1; D uncertain. Trimming stripped 4 bases from V and 4 bases from J, with 11 bases between. Per germline, CDR1 SGHRS and CDR2 YFSETQ. The CDR3 has 13 residues. As DNA, the CDR3 is TGCGCCAGCAGCCCCACGGTAGGCACTGAAGCTTTCTTT. Translated: CASSPTVGTEAFF.

The chain combines TRBV19 with TRBJ1-5, with a possible D match to TRBD1 (6 bases). Germline values: CDR1 LNHDA, CDR2 SQIVND (reference sequence). The CDR3 is made up of 17 amino acids. Trimming pared 1 base from V and 0 bases from J, leaving 13 bases between. The CDR3 bases are TGTGCCAGTAGTATAGCAGCAGGGGCTTATAGCAATCAGCCCCAGCATTTT. This encodes CASSIAAGAYSNQPQHF.

The rearrangement joins TRBV6-5 to TRBJ2-7, with D perhaps matching TRBD1 or TRBD2 (5 bases each). CDR3 length equals 15 residues. Trimming pared 2 bases from V and 2 bases from J, leaving 13 bases between. Germline-derived CDR1 and CDR2 are MNHEY and SVGAGI. The chain's CDR3 is CASSYLGVKAYEQYF. The CDR3 region has the DNA TGTGCCAGCAGTTACCTGGGGGTAAAGGCCTACGAGCAGTACTTC.

The CDR3 DNA is TGTGCCAGCAGCTTAGTGGGGACACCTAACTACGAGCAGTACTTC. This encodes CASSLVGTPNYEQYF. The V gene is TRBV7-2, the J gene TRBJ2-7; D is perhaps TRBD1 (6 bases). Between the trimmed V and J ends, which lost 1 base and 3 bases, there was a span of 13 bases. Per the germline V gene, CDR1 is SGHTA and CDR2 is FQGNSA. The CDR3 consists of 15 residues. The full variable domain, its missing parts supplied by reference TRBV7-2 and TRBJ2-7, is GAGVSQSPSNKVTEKGKDVELRCDPISGHTALYWYRQSLGQGLEFLIYFQGNSAPDKSGLPSDRFSAERTGGSVSTLTIQRTQQEDSAVYLCASSLVGTPNYEQYFGPGTRLTVT.

The chain uses TRBV19 and TRBJ1-1; the D gene is possibly TRBD1 (6 bases). Trimming left V 6 bases short and J 0 bases short, with 17 bases between. Per germline, CDR1 LNHDA and CDR2 SQIVND (reference sequence). This CDR3 region has 16 residues. Here the CDR3 reads CASRGGVTGMNTEAFF. In DNA form, the CDR3 reads TGTGCCAGTAGGGGGGGGGTCACAGGGATGAACACTGAAGCTTTCTTT.

The chain is built from TRBV19 and TRBJ2-1, with 10 nucleotides matching TRBD2. Trimming took 4 bases from V and 7 from J; bases not matched to a gene: 10. Germline-derived CDR1 and CDR2 are LNHDA and SQIVND (reference sequence). The CDR3 consists of 16 residues. The CDR3 here is CASSKWTSGLGNEQFF. CDR3 bases: TGTGCCAGTAGTAAATGGACTAGCGGTTTAGGGAATGAGCAGTTCTTC.

This chain uses TRBV5-1 with TRBJ1-4; possible D gene TRBD1, 5 bases. The CDR3 is 14 amino acids. Trimming stripped 4 bases from V and 1 base from J, with 8 bases between. Germline-derived CDR1 and CDR2 are SGHRS and YFSETQ. The CDR3 DNA reads as TGCGCCAGCAGCCCGGGGGGAACTAATGAAAAACTGTTTTTT. Its protein is CASSPGGTNEKLFF.

J is TRBJ2-3 and V is TRBV5-8; no clear D gene. The germline V gene encodes CDR1 SGHTS and CDR2 YDEGEE. V was shortened by 0 bases and J by 3 bases, with 17 bases between the two germline ends. This CDR3 contains 17 residues. CDR3 nucleotide sequence: TGTGCCAGCAGCTTGGCCTACCAAACGCTAGTGACAGATACGCAGTATTTT. Translated: CASSLAYQTLVTDTQYF.

In DNA, the CDR3 is TGTGCCAGCAGGGACAGGGGTACCCCACAGGAGACCCAGTACTTC. Its translation: CASRDRGTPQETQYF. The chain has TRBV6-1 and TRBJ2-5, with TRBD1 identical over 9 bases. The V gene's germline CDR1 is MNHNS and CDR2 SASEGT. This CDR3 contains 15 residues. The V segment lost 6 bases and the J segment 5 bases; nucleotides outside the gene matches: 10.